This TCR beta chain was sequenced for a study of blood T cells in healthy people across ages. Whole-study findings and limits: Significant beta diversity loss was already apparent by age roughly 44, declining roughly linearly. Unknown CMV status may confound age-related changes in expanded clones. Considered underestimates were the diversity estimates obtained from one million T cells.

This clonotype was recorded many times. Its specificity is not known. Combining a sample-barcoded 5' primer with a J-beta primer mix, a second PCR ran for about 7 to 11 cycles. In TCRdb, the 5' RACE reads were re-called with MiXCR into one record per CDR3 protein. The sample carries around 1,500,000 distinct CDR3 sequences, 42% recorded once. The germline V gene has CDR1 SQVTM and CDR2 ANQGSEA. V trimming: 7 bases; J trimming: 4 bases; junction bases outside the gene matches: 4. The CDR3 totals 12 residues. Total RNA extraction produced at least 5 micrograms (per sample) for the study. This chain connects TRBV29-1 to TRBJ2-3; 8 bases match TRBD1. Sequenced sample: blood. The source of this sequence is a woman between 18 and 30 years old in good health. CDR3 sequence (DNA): TGCAGCGCCGGGACAGGAGCAGATACGCAGTATTTT. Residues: CSAGTGADTQYF.